These 2 T cell receptor beta chains were all obtained from the same sample, sequenced in a study of T cell responses to AZD1222 COVID-19 vaccine. Clones were sequenced by immunoSEQ multiplex PCR, and TCRdb holds only the in-frame ones, with some missing. The data show around 100,000 clones, nearly 90% seen once. The sample in question was peripheral blood, obtained on day 0 of AZD1222 vaccination. The receptors here all came from an adult in good health.

This rearrangement joins TRBV6-6 to TRBJ1-5; possible D gene TRBD1, 5 bases. Trimming shortened V by 8 bases and J by 6 bases, and 17 bases separated the two germline ends. The CDR3 contains 14 residues. Germline-derived CDR1 and CDR2 are MNHNY and SVGAGI (reference sequence). The CDR3 spells CASGPGGVGQPQHF. The CDR3 DNA reads TGTGCCAGCGGCCCGGGGGGGGTCGGTCAGCCCCAGCATTTT.

The V call is TRBV7-2, the J call TRBJ1-1, with D possibly being TRBD1 (5 bases). Trimming left V 5 bases short and J 1 base short, with 8 bases between. The CDR3 contains 13 residues. Germline V gene data show CDR1 as SGHTA and CDR2 as FQGNSA. The CDR3 region is CASSQGRNTEAFF. CDR3 nucleotide sequence: TGTGCCAGCAGCCAGGGCCGGAACACTGAAGCTTTCTTT.